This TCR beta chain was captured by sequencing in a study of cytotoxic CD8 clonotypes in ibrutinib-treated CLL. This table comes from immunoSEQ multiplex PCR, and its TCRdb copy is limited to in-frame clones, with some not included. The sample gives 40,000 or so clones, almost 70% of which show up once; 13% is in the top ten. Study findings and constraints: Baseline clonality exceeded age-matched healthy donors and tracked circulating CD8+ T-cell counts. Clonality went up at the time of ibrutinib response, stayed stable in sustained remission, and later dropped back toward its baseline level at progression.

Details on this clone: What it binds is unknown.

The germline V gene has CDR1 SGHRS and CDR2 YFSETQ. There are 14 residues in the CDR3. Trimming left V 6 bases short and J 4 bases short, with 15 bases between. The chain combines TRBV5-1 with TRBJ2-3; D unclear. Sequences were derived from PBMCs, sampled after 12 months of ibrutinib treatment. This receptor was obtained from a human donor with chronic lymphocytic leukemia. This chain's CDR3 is CASTQARLPDTQYF. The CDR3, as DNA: TGCGCCAGCACCCAAGCCCGACTGCCAGATACGCAGTATTTT.